This T cell receptor (beta chain) appears in the sequencing data of a study of blood T cell repertoires in COVID-19. The wider study: COVID-19 samples from acute and convalescent phases originated in the United States, Italy and Spain. In each case, the material was cDNA or gDNA derived from T cells, B-cell-depleted T cells, or PBMCs.

In the original processing: Using reference gene primer amplification, nucleated cell counts were estimated. The assay was immunoSEQ multiplex PCR, and TCRdb's table has in-frame clones only and misses some. The V and J calls and the clone size are those of that table, but D and trimming were determined from the DNA. The sample comprises roughly 52,000 clones, approximately 90% of which are singletons, and approximately 3.8% rests with the top ten. CDR1 is LNHDA, CDR2 SQIVND, per germline (reference sequence). The CDR3 is made up of 15 amino acids. The ends were cut back, 7 bases at V and 6 bases at J, with 22 bases in the middle.

The sequenced material came from peripheral blood. The J gene is TRBJ2-7, the V gene TRBV19, with no clear D. The source is a man in his fifties or sixties with acute or convalescent COVID-19. CDR3 sequence (DNA): TGTGCCAGTACACTCGCCCTCCTGGTCCTCTGCGAGCAGTACTTC. It is translated as CASTLALLVLCEQYF.